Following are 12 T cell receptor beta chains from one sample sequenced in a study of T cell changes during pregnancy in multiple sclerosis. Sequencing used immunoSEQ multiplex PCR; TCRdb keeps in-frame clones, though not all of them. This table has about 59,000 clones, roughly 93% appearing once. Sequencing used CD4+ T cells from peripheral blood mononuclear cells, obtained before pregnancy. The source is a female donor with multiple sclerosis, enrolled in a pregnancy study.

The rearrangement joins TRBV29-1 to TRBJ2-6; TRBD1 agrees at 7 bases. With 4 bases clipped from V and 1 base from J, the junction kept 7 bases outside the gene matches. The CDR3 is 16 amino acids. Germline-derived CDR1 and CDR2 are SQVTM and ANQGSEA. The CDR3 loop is CSVVGTAESGANVLTF. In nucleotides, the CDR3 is TGCAGCGTTGTGGGGACAGCTGAATCTGGGGCCAACGTCCTGACTTTC.

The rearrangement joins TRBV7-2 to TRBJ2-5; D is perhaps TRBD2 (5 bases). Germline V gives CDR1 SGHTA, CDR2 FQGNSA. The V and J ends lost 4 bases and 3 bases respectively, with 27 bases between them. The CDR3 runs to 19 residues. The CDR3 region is CASSYALTLGPGLEETQYF. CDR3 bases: TGTGCCAGCAGCTACGCTCTAACACTAGGCCCCGGATTGGAAGAGACCCAGTACTTC.

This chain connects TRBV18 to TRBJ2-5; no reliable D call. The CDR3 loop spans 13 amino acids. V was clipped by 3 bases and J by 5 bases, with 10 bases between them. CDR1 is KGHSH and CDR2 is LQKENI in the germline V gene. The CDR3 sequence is CASSPSVWETQYF. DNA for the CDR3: TGTGCCAGCTCACCTTCGGTTTGGGAGACCCAGTACTTC.

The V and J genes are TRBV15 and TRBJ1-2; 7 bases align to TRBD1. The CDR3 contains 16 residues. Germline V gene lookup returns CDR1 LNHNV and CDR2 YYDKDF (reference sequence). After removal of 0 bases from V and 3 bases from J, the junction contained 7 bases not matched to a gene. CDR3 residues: CATSRDWYRGDYGYTF. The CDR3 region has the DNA TGTGCCACCAGCAGAGATTGGTACAGGGGTGACTATGGCTACACCTTC.

The CDR3 spells CASSLDFNEQFF. In DNA, the CDR3 is TGTGCCAGCAGCTTAGACTTCAATGAGCAGTTCTTC. This chain links TRBV7-9 with TRBJ2-1; D is undetermined. From germline, CDR1 is SEHNR and CDR2 FQNEAQ (reference sequence). V was clipped by 1 base and J by 6 bases, with 4 bases between them. CDR3 length equals 12 residues. The variable domain in full, completed from reference TRBV7-9 and TRBJ2-1, reads DTGVSQNPRHKITKRGQNVTFRCDPISEHNRLYWYRQTLGQGPEFLTYFQNEAQLEKSRLLSDRFSAERPKGSFSTLEIQRTEQGDSAMYLCASSLDFNEQFFGPGTRLTVL.

CDR3: CAIAGTGDQPQHF. The CDR3 bases are TGTGCCATAGCCGGGACAGGGGATCAGCCCCAGCATTTT. This sequence joins TRBV10-3 and TRBJ1-5; TRBD1 agrees at 10 bases. The germline CDR1 and CDR2 sequences are ENHRY and SYGVKD. V was clipped by 9 bases and J by 5 bases; unmatched bases: 4. The CDR3 contains 13 residues.

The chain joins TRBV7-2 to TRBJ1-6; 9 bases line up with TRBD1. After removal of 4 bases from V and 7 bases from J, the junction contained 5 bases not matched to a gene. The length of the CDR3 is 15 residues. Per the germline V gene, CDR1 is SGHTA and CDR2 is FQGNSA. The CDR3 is CASSSGTGTNSPLHF. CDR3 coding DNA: TGTGCCAGCAGCTCCGGGACAGGGACGAATTCACCCCTCCACTTT.

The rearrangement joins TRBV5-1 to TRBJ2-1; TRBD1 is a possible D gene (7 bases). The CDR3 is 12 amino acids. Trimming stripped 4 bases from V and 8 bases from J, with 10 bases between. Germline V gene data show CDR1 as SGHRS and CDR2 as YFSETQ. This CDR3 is CASSARGDEQFF. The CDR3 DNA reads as TGCGCCAGCAGCGCCAGGGGGGATGAGCAGTTCTTC.

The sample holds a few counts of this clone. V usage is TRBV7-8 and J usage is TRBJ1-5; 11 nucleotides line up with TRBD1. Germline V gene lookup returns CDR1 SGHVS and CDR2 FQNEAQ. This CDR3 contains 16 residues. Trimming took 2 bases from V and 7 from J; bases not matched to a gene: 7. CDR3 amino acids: CASSLRRTGGQQPQHF. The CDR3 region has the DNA TGTGCCAGCAGCTTAAGGAGGACAGGGGGCCAACAGCCCCAGCATTTT.

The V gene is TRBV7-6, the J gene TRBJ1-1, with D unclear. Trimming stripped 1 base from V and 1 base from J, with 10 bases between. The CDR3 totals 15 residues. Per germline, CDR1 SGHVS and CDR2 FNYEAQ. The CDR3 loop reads CASSLGQTPNTEAFF. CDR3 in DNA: TGTGCCAGCAGCTTAGGACAAACTCCGAACACTGAAGCTTTCTTT.

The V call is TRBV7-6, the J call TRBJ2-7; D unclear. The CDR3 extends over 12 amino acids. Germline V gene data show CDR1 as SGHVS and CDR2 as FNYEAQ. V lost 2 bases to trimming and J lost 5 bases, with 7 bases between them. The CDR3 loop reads CASSLFEDEQYF. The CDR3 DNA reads TGTGCCAGCAGCTTATTTGAGGACGAGCAGTACTTC. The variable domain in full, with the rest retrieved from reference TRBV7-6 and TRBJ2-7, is GAGVSQSPRYKVTKRGQDVALRCDPISGHVSLYWYRQALGQGPEFLTYFNYEAQQDKSGLPNDRFSAERPEGSISTLTIQRTEQRDSAMYRCASSLFEDEQYFGPGTRLTVT.

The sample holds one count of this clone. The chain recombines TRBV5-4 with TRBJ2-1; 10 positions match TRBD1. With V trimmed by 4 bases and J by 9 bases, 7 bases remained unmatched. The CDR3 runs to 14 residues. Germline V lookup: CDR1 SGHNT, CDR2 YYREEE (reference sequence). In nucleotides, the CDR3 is TGTGCCAGCAGCCCATGGACAGGGGGAGGTGAGCAGTTCTTC. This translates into CASSPWTGGGEQFF.